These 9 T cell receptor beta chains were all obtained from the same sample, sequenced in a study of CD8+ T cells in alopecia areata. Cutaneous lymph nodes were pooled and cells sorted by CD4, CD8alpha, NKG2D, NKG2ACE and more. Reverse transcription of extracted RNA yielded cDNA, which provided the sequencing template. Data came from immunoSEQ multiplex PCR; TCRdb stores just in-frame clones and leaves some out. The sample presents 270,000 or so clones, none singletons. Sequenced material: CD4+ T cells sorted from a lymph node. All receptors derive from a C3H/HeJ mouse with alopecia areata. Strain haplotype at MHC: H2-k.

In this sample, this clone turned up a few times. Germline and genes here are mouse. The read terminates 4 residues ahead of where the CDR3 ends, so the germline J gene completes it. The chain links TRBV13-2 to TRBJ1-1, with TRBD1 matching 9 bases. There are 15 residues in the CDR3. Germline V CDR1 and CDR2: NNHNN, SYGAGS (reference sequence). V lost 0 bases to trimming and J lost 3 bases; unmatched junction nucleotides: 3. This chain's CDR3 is CASGDATGGDTEVFF. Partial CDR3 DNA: TGTGCCAGCGGTGATGCGACAGGGGGGGACACA.

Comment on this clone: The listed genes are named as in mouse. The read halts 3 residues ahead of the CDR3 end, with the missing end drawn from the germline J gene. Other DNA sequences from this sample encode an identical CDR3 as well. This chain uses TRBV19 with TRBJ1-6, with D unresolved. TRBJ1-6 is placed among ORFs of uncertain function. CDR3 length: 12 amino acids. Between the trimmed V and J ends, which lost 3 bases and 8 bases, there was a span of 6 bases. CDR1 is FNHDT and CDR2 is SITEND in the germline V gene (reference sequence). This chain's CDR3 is CASSNRDSPLYF. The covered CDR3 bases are TGTGCCAGCAGTAACAGAGATTCGCCC.

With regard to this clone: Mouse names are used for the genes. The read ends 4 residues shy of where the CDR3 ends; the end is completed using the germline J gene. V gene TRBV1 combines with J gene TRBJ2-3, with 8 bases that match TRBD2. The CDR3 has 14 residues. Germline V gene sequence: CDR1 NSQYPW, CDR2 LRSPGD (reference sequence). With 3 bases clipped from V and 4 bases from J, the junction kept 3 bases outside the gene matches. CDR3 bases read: TGCACCTGCAGTGCGAGGGGGGGCCCAGAA. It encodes CTCSARGGPE. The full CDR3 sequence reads CTCSARGGPETLYF.

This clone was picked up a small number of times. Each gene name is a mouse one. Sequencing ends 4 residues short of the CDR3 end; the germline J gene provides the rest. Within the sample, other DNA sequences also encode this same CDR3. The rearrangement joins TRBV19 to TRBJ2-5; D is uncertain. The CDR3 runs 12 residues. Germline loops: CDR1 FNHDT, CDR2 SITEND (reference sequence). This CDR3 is CASSREGDTQYF. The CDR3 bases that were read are TGTGCCAGCAGTAGAGAGGGAGAC. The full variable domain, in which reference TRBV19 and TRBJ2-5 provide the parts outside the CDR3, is GGIITQTPKFLIGQEGQKLTLKCQQNFNHDTMYWYRQDSGKGLRLIYYSITENDLQKGDLSEGYDASREKKSSFSLTVTSAQKNEMAVFLCASSREGDTQYFGPGTRLLVL.

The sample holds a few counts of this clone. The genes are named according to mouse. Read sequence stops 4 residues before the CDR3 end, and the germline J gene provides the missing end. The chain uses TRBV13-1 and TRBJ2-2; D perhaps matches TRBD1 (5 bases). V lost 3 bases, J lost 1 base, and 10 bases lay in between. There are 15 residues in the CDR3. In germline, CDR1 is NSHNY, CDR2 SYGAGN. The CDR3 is CASSGTTGNTGQLYF. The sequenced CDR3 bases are TGTGCCAGCAGTGGTACTACAGGAAACACCGGG.

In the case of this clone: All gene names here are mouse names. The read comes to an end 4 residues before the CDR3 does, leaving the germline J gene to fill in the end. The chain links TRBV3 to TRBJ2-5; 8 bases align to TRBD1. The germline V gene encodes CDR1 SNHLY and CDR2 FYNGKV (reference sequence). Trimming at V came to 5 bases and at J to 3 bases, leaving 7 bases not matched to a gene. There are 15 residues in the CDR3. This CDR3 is CASSPPDRDQDTQYF. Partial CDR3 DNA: TGTGCCAGCAGCCCGCCGGACAGGGATCAAGAC.

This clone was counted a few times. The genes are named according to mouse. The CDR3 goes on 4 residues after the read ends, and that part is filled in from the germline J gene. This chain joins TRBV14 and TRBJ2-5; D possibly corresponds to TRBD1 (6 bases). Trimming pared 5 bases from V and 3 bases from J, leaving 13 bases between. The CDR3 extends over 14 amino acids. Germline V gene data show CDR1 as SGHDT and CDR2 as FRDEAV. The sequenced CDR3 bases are TGTGCCAGCAGCCCCGGGACATCTCAAGAC. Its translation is CASSPGTSQD. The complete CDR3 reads CASSPGTSQDTQYF.

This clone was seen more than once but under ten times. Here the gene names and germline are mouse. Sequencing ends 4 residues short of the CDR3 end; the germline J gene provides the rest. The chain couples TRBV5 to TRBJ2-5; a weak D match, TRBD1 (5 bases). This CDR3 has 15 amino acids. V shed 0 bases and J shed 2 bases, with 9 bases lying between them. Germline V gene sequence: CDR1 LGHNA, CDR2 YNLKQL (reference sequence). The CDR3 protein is CASSQDPDSQDTQYF. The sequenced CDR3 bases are TGTGCCAGCAGCCAAGATCCCGACAGCCAAGAC.

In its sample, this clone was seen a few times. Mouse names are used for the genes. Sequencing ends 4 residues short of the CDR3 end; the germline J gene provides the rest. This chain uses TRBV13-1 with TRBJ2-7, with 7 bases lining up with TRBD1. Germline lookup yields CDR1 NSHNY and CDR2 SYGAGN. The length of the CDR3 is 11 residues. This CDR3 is CASRQGYEQYF. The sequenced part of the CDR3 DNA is TGTGCCAGCAGACAGGGGTAT.